This T cell receptor (beta chain) was captured by sequencing in a study of blood T cell repertoires in COVID-19. Study at large: Nucleic acid was either cDNA or gDNA, and it came from T cells, B-cell-depleted T cells, or PBMCs.

Profiling relied on immunoSEQ multiplex PCR, and the TCRdb table lists in-frame clones only, not all of them. The table lists about 68,000 clones, 70% to 80% of them singletons. Input material: peripheral blood. The source of this sequence is a human donor in a cohort sampled during active COVID-19.

As DNA, the CDR3 is TGTGCCAGCAGCGAACCGGGACTACCCACCCAAGAGACCCAGTACTTC. It translates to CASSEPGLPTQETQYF. The V call is TRBV7-8, the J call TRBJ2-5; 7 bases are shared with TRBD2. The CDR3 contains 16 residues. Losses at the gene ends were 5 bases for V and 1 base for J; bases not matched to a gene: 10. CDR1 is SGHVS and CDR2 is FQNEAQ in the germline V gene.